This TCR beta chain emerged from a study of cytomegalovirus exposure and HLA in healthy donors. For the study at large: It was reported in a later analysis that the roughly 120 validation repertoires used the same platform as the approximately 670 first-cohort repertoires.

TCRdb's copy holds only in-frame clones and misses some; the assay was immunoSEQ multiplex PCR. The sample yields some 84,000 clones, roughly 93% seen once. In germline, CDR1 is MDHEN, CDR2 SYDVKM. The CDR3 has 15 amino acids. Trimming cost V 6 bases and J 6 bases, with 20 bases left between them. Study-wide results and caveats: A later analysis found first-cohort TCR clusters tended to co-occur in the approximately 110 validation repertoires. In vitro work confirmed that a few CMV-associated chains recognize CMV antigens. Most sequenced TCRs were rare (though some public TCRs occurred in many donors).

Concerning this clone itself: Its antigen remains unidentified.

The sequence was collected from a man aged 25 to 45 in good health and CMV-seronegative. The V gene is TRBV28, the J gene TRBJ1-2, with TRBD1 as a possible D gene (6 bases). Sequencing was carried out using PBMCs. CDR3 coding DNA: TGTGCCAGCAGAGACAAACCGGGACAAAGTAATGGCTACACCTTC. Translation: CASRDKPGQSNGYTF.